This record concerns one T cell receptor (beta chain) sequence. Its antigen is undetermined. Trimming left V 7 bases short and J 3 bases short, with 22 bases between. CDR3 length equals 15 residues. CDR1 is SQVTM, CDR2 ANQGSEA, per germline. The data are from a study of CD8 T cells in Susac syndrome. Study-wide points: It was acknowledged in the study that the number of individuals who were included in its TCR sequencing and HLA analysis was relatively small.

It was with random hexamers that 0.5 to 1 ug RNA was reverse transcribed. TCRdb fed the immunoSEQ multiplex PCR reads into MiXCR, producing one record per CDR3 protein. The sample holds about 200,000 distinct CDR3 sequences, nearly 95% seen once. This sequence was found in a human donor with multiple sclerosis. The gene calls are TRBV29-1 and TRBJ2-7, with D perhaps TRBD1 (5 bases). Sequencing input: CD4+ T cells from PBMCs. The CDR3 nucleotides read TGCAGCGCCGATTTCCCCCAGGGATGGGGCTACGAGCAGTACTTC. Residues: CSADFPQGWGYEQYF.